The TCR beta chain described here comes from a study of cytotoxic CD8 clonotypes in ibrutinib-treated CLL. General study results and limits: Baseline clonality, higher than in age-matched healthy donors, tracked circulating CD8+ T-cell counts.

Trimming took 6 bases from V and 2 from J, leaving 14 bases between them. The CDR3 covers 14 residues. From germline, CDR1 is LNHDA and CDR2 SQIVND (reference sequence). Data came from immunoSEQ multiplex PCR; TCRdb stores just in-frame clones and leaves some out. The data show around 160,000 clones, roughly 88% seen once. There are a few counts of this clone. As yet, its antigen is unknown. This rearrangement joins TRBV19 to TRBJ2-7, with a possible D match to TRBD1 (6 bases). The sample was PBMCs, taken at disease progression, from a patient treated with ibrutinib. The TCR sequence derives from a human donor with chronic lymphocytic leukemia. The CDR3 DNA follows: TGTGCCAGTAGCCTGACAGGCTTCACCTACGAGCAGTACTTC. Amino acids: CASSLTGFTYEQYF.